The next 26 T cell receptor beta chains were all read from a single sample in a study of post-analysis software for immune sequencing data. Findings and limits, study-wide: Roughly five TRBV segments appeared more often in patients than in controls, and TRBV5-6, TRBV5-1 and TRBV20-1 were among these.

Prepared libraries of TCR beta cDNA carried unique molecular identifiers. TCRdb ran MiXCR on the PCR reads and lists one entry per CDR3 protein. The table lists 250,000 to 300,000 distinct CDR3 sequences, less than 40% of them singletons. These TCRs' antigens remain unknown. Material for sequencing was blood. All receptors derive from a girl aged 5-17 years with multiple sclerosis.

The V and J genes are TRBV20-1 and TRBJ2-1, with TRBD2 identical over 9 bases. The germline gives CDR1 DFQATT, CDR2 SNEGSKA (reference sequence). The CDR3 is 19 amino acids. Trimming took 0 bases from V and 7 from J; bases not matched to a gene: 19. The CDR3 protein is CSARDVSARGLARRNEQFF. In DNA, the CDR3 is TGCAGTGCTAGAGATGTTTCGGCCCGGGGACTAGCAAGGAGGAATGAGCAGTTCTTC.

This clonotype has just a few counts. The chain combines TRBV4-1 with TRBJ1-5, with 7 bases that match TRBD1. This CDR3 is built from 16 residues. Looked up from germline, CDR1 is MGHRA and CDR2 is YSYEKL. Trimming took 2 bases from V and 1 from J; bases not matched to a gene: 5. CDR3 protein: CASSQIGTDSNQPQHF. The CDR3, as DNA: TGCGCCAGCAGCCAAATCGGGACAGACAGCAATCAGCCCCAGCATTTT.

This clonotype was detected ten times or more. This sequence joins TRBV7-9 and TRBJ2-3; no firm D call. Germline CDR1 reads SEHNR; CDR2 reads FQNEAQ (reference sequence). Trimming cost V 5 bases and J 6 bases, with 15 bases left between them. The length of the CDR3 is 14 residues. The CDR3, as DNA: TGTGCCAGCAGCGACGCTAGGGTTGGCGATACGCAGTATTTT. It codes for CASSDARVGDTQYF. The full variable domain, completed using reference TRBV7-9 and TRBJ2-3, is DTGVSQNPRHKITKRGQNVTFRCDPISEHNRLYWYRQTLGQGPEFLTYFQNEAQLEKSRLLSDRFSAERPKGSFSTLEIQRTEQGDSAMYLCASSDARVGDTQYFGPGTRLTVL.

This clonotype was seen a handful of times. The V gene is TRBV6-5, the J gene TRBJ2-7, with D unclear. Germline CDR1 is MNHEY and CDR2 is SVGAGI. The CDR3 has 13 residues. V lost 2 bases to trimming and J lost 1 base, with 6 bases between them. The CDR3 DNA is TGTGCCAGCAGTTACGCGGAATCCTACGAGCAGTACTTC. This gives the protein CASSYAESYEQYF.

The genes are TRBV29-1 and TRBJ2-1, with 7 bases fitting TRBD2. J gave up 8 bases and V 4 bases, and 8 bases lay outside the gene matches. The germline V gene encodes CDR1 SQVTM and CDR2 ANQGSEA. The CDR3 spans 13 residues. The CDR3 DNA reads TGCAGCGTTGGGCTAGCGGAGGCCGATGAGCAGTTCTTC. Its translation is CSVGLAEADEQFF.

A word on this clonotype: Just one base apart from a much larger clone, this may be a read error. This chain joins TRBV6-5 and TRBJ1-4; D is possibly TRBD1 (5 bases). Germline assignment: CDR1 MNHEY and CDR2 SVGAGI. The CDR3 runs to 13 residues. CDR3 sequence reads: CVSRPEGSGKLFF. The CDR3 nucleotides read TGTGTCAGCAGACCCGAGGGGTCGGGAAAACTGTTTTTT.

Only a few counts were recorded for this clonotype. The CDR3 bases are TGCGCCAGCAGCTTGAAAGCGGGGGGTTCCGGGGAGCTGTTTTTT. Its protein is CASSLKAGGSGELFF. The V gene is TRBV5-1, the J gene TRBJ2-2; 9 bases align to TRBD2. Germline loops: CDR1 SGHRS, CDR2 YFSETQ. J gave up 6 bases and V 1 base, and 4 bases lay outside the gene matches. CDR3 length: 15 amino acids.

This clonotype came up a few times. The V call is TRBV29-1, the J call TRBJ1-1; no definite D call. This CDR3 has 14 residues. Germline assignment: CDR1 SQVTM and CDR2 ANQGSEA. V lost 3 bases and J 1 base, leaving 12 bases between the germline ends. Here the CDR3 DNA reads TGCAGCGTTGAGCATCAGCGGGCGAACACTGAAGCTTTCTTT. The encoded protein is CSVEHQRANTEAFF.

This clonotype was seen ten or more times. This rearrangement joins TRBV5-1 to TRBJ2-3; 15 bases fit TRBD2. V trimming: 3 bases; J trimming: 0 bases; junction bases outside the gene matches: 2. This CDR3 is built from 17 residues. Germline V gene lookup returns CDR1 SGHRS and CDR2 YFSETQ. CDR3 DNA: TGCGCCAGCAGCTCCGGACTAGCGGGGGGGAGCACAGATACGCAGTATTTT. Its translation is CASSSGLAGGSTDTQYF.

Concerning this clonotype itself: Given a much more abundant clone one base away, this may be a read error. This chain joins TRBV20-1 and TRBJ2-7; D assignment may be TRBD1 or TRBD2 (5 bases each). The length of the CDR3 is 16 residues. CDR1 and CDR2 from the germline V gene are DFQATT and SNEGSKA (reference sequence). CDR3 bases: TGCAGTGCTAGAGGGGGACGAGCAGGGACCTCCTACGTGCAGTACTTC. Amino acids: CSARGGRAGTSYVQYF.

This clonotype has a count of ten or more. The chain joins TRBV5-1 to TRBJ1-2, with 7 bases matching TRBD1. The CDR3 is made up of 13 amino acids. After removal of 4 bases from V and 3 bases from J, the junction contained 3 bases not matched to a gene. Germline V lookup: CDR1 SGHRS, CDR2 YFSETQ. The CDR3 DNA sequence: TGCGCCAGCAGCGTTGACAGGGACTATGGCTACACCTTC. Translating gives CASSVDRDYGYTF.

V gene TRBV27 combines with J gene TRBJ2-7; a possible D gene is TRBD2 (5 bases). Trimming took off 6 bases at V and 0 bases at J, with 9 bases between the two ends. The CDR3 consists of 13 residues. Per the germline V gene, CDR1 is MNHEY and CDR2 is SMNVEV (reference sequence). The CDR3 coding sequence is TGTGCCAGCAGCCCAGCGGTCTCCTACGAGCAGTACTTC. This encodes CASSPAVSYEQYF.

This clonotype was counted ten times or more. The chain employs TRBV24-1 and TRBJ2-1; 11 nucleotides align to TRBD1. Unmatched junction bases numbered 8, after V lost 3 bases and J lost 8 bases. This CDR3 comprises 16 residues. Germline loops: CDR1 KGHDR, CDR2 SFDVKD. The CDR3 sequence: CATSDLPGQGGHEQFF. As DNA, the CDR3 is TGTGCCACCAGTGATCTCCCGGGACAGGGGGGCCATGAGCAGTTCTTC.

The chain carries TRBV28 and TRBJ2-7; TRBD1 agrees at 7 bases. In germline, CDR1 is MDHEN, CDR2 SYDVKM. This CDR3 region has 15 residues. J was trimmed by 3 bases and V by 3 bases; bases with no gene match: 8. CDR3: CASSFTKTGSYEQYF. The CDR3 DNA reads TGTGCCAGCAGTTTCACAAAGACAGGGAGCTACGAGCAGTACTTC.

The J gene is TRBJ2-4, the V gene TRBV4-1; 9 positions agree with TRBD1. The CDR3 consists of 12 residues. With V trimmed by 6 bases and J by 9 bases, 3 bases remained unmatched. CDR1 and CDR2 (germline): MGHRA, YSYEKL. CDR3 DNA sequence: TGCGCCAGCAGTACGACAGGGGGCATTCAGTACTTC. Translation: CASSTTGGIQYF.

This clonotype was seen repeatedly, ten times or more. This chain joins TRBV4-1 and TRBJ2-1, with a weak D call TRBD1 (7 bases). Germline lookup yields CDR1 MGHRA and CDR2 YSYEKL. CDR3 length: 15 residues. Trimming removed 0 bases from V and 8 bases from J, with 14 bases in between. CDR3 sequence: CASSQDGQGGDEQFF. For the CDR3, the DNA is TGCGCCAGCAGCCAAGATGGCCAGGGGGGCGATGAGCAGTTCTTC.

This clonotype was detected ten times or more. The rearrangement uses TRBV15 and TRBJ2-2; D is unclear. This CDR3 contains 14 residues. Germline V lookup: CDR1 LNHNV, CDR2 YYDKDF (reference sequence). Trimming left V 0 bases short and J 2 bases short, with 4 bases between. The CDR3 nucleotides read TGTGCCACCAGCAGAGATCCAAACACCGGGGAGCTGTTTTTT. Protein: CATSRDPNTGELFF.

Remarks on this clonotype: A much larger clone differs from this one at a single base, so this may be a read error. The chain has TRBV9 and TRBJ2-5, with D uncertain. Trimming cost V 3 bases and J 3 bases, with 12 bases left between them. The CDR3 sequence is 14 residues long. Germline CDR1 SGDLS, CDR2 YYNGEE. The CDR3 bases are TGTGCCAGCAGCGGCCCGTCTGGGGAAGAGACCCAGTACTTC. Protein: CASSGPSGEETQYF. Filled out from reference TRBV9 and TRBJ2-5, the complete variable domain reads DSGVTQTPKHLITATGQRVTLRCSPRSGDLSVYWYQQSLDQGLQFLIQYYNGEERAKGNILERFSAQQFPDLHSELNLSSLELGDSALYFCASSGPSGEETQYFGPGTRLLVL.

The table lists this clonotype with many counts. The V call is TRBV10-2, the J call TRBJ2-7, with a possible D match to TRBD2 (6 bases). Trimming removed 10 bases at V and 3 bases at J, with 10 bases between. The CDR3 loop spans 11 amino acids. CDR1 is WSHSY and CDR2 is SAAADI in the germline V gene. As DNA, the CDR3 is TGCGCCAAAGGGGAGGACTACGAGCAGTACTTC. Protein sequence: CAKGEDYEQYF.

As regards this clonotype: A much larger clone sits a single nucleotide away, making a read error possible. J is TRBJ1-1 and V is TRBV7-2; 11 positions match TRBD1. The junction had 9 bases not matched to a gene; V was cut back by 5 bases and J by 7 bases. CDR3 length: 15 amino acids. The germline V gene has CDR1 SGHTA and CDR2 FQGNSA. The CDR3 DNA follows: TGTGCCAGCAGCCCGTGGGACAGGGGGAGTATTGAAGCTTTCTTT. It is translated as CASSPWDRGSIEAFF.

In this sample, this clonotype turned up many times. This sequence joins TRBV7-2 and TRBJ2-3; no clear D. CDR1 is SGHTA and CDR2 is FQGNSA in the germline V gene. Trimming pared 4 bases from V and 7 bases from J, leaving 18 bases between. The CDR3 extends over 15 amino acids. CDR3 DNA: TGTGCCAGCAGCTCAATCCACAAAGAGTTAAATACGCAGTATTTT. Its translation is CASSSIHKELNTQYF.

The sample holds many counts of this clonotype. This chain uses TRBV5-5 with TRBJ2-5; D call uncertain. The CDR3 contains 15 residues. Trimming removed 4 bases at V and 0 bases at J, with 13 bases between. Germline V gives CDR1 SGHKS, CDR2 YYEKEE (reference sequence). Here the CDR3 reads CASSRVFGYQETQYF. For the CDR3, the DNA is TGTGCCAGCAGCCGCGTTTTTGGTTACCAAGAGACCCAGTACTTC.

This clonotype was recorded a few times. At one boundary the junction diverges from the germline segment, which might be a read error. The chain recombines TRBV28 with TRBJ1-4, with TRBD1 identical over 7 bases. Germline CDR1 reads MDHEN; CDR2 reads SYDVKM. The CDR3 is 15 amino acids. The CDR3 region is CASSFPGTDNEKLVF. The CDR3 region has the DNA TGTGCCAGCAGCTTCCCCGGGACAGACAATGAAAAACTGGTTTTT.

This clonotype was seen once. The V call is TRBV20-1, the J call TRBJ2-5; D is unclear. There are 13 residues in the CDR3. Per germline, CDR1 DFQATT and CDR2 SNEGSKA (reference sequence). V was shortened by 1 base and J by 7 bases, with 13 bases between the two germline ends. The CDR3 reads CSARAKGWGTQYF. CDR3 in DNA: TGCAGTGCTAGAGCCAAGGGTTGGGGGACCCAGTACTTC.

At least ten counts were recorded for this clonotype. The chain uses TRBV27 and TRBJ1-1, with TRBD1 matching over 7 bases. V was pared by 6 bases and J by 6 bases, with 7 bases of the junction left unmatched. This CDR3 is 13 amino acids long. In germline, CDR1 is MNHEY, CDR2 SMNVEV (reference sequence). This CDR3 reads CASRRQGGSEAFF. The CDR3 DNA sequence: TGTGCCAGCAGGCGACAGGGCGGCTCTGAAGCTTTCTTT.

V and J are TRBV29-1 and TRBJ1-2; D possibly corresponds to TRBD1 (6 bases). The ends were cut back, 0 bases at V and 3 bases at J, with 11 bases in the middle. In germline, CDR1 is SQVTM, CDR2 ANQGSEA. This CDR3 has 14 residues. The CDR3: CSVEDQDSYYGYTF. The CDR3 region has the DNA TGCAGCGTTGAAGACCAGGACAGCTACTATGGCTACACCTTC.